The entry below describes one TCR beta chain. The data derive from a study of OX40 agonist ivuxolimab in advanced cancers. V dropped 4 bases and J dropped 4; count of bases not matched to a gene: 16. The CDR3 runs to 18 residues. The germline CDR1 and CDR2 sequences are LNHNV and YYDKDF (reference sequence). Baseline was the first blood sampling point, followed by cycle 4 day 1 and cycle 7 day 1. Profiling relied on immunoSEQ multiplex PCR, and the TCRdb table lists in-frame clones only, not all of them. The sample contains approximately 15,000 clones, roughly three quarters of which appear only once.

The sequencing here drew on CD4+ or CD8+ T cells sorted from blood, taken in a trial of the OX40 agonist ivuxolimab. The rearrangement joins TRBV15 to TRBJ2-7; TRBD2 matches 10 bases. This TCR was recovered from an adult with an advanced solid tumor such as melanoma, head and neck, liver or kidney cancer. CDR3 in amino acids: CATSTIPAGGPIEYEQYF. The DNA of the CDR3 is TGTGCCACCAGCACCATCCCAGCGGGAGGGCCCATTGAGTACGAGCAGTACTTC.